The TCR beta chain under discussion was sequenced for a study of T cells in localized non-small cell lung cancer (dated by TCRdb to the early 2020s). Regarding the complete study: The study examined T cell repertoires in under 300 patients with early-stage NSCLC and compared tumors with uninvolved tumor-adjacent lungs. The cohort was made up of 200 to 250 treatment-naive NSCLC patients whose localized lung tumors had been resected. NSCLC patients had a mean age of around 61 years, and 129 were male and over 85 female. The paper's findings and limits, for the study overall: Because the study design was exploratory, TCR variables were selected using unadjusted p-values without false-discovery rate correction. Higher T cell density in blood was associated with longer overall survival, whereas higher clonality in adjacent lung was associated with shorter survival. Because multi-region tumor sequencing was not done, intratumor heterogeneity could not be ruled out. Of the top 100 tumor clones, a median of roughly 53 were detected in paired uninvolved adjacent lung; about 26 were also among that lung's top 100. Uninvolved tumor-adjacent lung showed the highest T cell clonality, higher than tumor, which suggests more focused antigenic responses in the uninvolved tumor-adjacent lung.

This clone appeared a few times. The antigen this receptor binds is unknown. Qualities for individual bases were not recorded, and no much larger clone is one base off. TCR beta CDR3 regions were sequenced from DNA using the immunoSEQ Assay. As for how the authors treated the data: To compute T cell density, TCR beta template counts were normalized to usable DNA, which was estimated by amplifying housekeeping genes. Richness was estimated with the preseqR package, extrapolating to 400,000 templates for PBMC samples and 120,000 templates for tissue samples. Clonality was taken to be one minus Pielou's evenness. Tissue-enriched TCRs were identified through differential abundance testing performed on productive amino-acid clonotypes, with a minimum total count of 5 and an alpha of 0.1. Repertoire overlap between compartments was quantified with the Jaccard Index and Morisita Overlap Index. GLIPH clustered TCR beta CDR3s with public tetramer-defined viral CDR3s; viral motifs required at least three viral sequences plus V-gene enrichment. TCRdb mirrors the immuneACCESS table, restricted to in-frame sequences. Some clones are absent from its copies; in checked studies, under half trace to an unresolved V gene, and the reason for the others is unknown. V and J calls and clone size are those listed in that table; D and trimming were worked out from the DNA. The sample has about 21,000 clones on record, around 83% of them singletons. The ten top clones hold roughly 4.5% of the sample.

At diagnosis, tumor, uninvolved tumor-adjacent lung and peripheral blood were collected and then preserved as a mix of FFPE and fresh-frozen material. For TCR repertoire profiling, the blood samples were analyzed as peripheral blood mononuclear cells. The clonotype was recovered from a man aged 40 to 69 with stage I lung adenocarcinoma. The sample here was peripheral blood, taken before any cancer treatment.

The bases are TGTGCCAGCAGCGGCCGTGGTGGCTACGAGCAGTACTTC. The encoded protein is CASSGRGGYEQYF. The chain employs TRBV7-2 and TRBJ2-7, with no confidently assigned D gene. Measured from the cysteine to the phenylalanine, the CDR3 is 13 residues long. Only the CDR3 portion is preserved as DNA: 39 bases, with reading frame beginning at the first base. Deletion took 5 bases off V and 3 bases off J, with a span of 11 bases between the germline ends. CDR1 is given as SGHTA and CDR2 as FQGNSA, both from the germline V gene.